This T cell receptor beta chain was sequenced during a study of vaccination effects on CD4 cells after COVID-19. Whole-study findings and limits: At late timepoints after vaccination, vaccine- and infection-induced clones shrank markedly. In healthy vaccinees, only 1 of 255 vaccine-induced clones cross-reacted with common cold coronaviruses.

V lost 3 bases to trimming and J lost 2 bases, with 10 bases between them. CDR1 and CDR2 from the germline V gene are KGHSH and LQKENI. The CDR3 loop spans 15 amino acids. Sequencing was preceded by expansion of antigen-specific CD4+ T cells with viral peptide pools in the ViraFEST assay. Investigators separated out CD4+ T cells once 9 to 11 days of culture had passed. Vaccinated participants had no history of SARS-CoV-2 infection and tested negative for nucleocapsid antibodies. Cultures of 2 million or so PBMC per well contained about 11 IU/ml IL-2 plus 10 ug/ml peptides. At days 3 and 7, half of the medium was exchanged for IL-2 medium. Assay used: immunoSEQ multiplex PCR; TCRdb lists only in-frame clones, some missing. The sample includes about 27,000 clones, more than 65% seen only once; the top ten take over 20%. With regard to this clone: Antigen specificity is unknown.

The origin of this receptor is a human donor who received a COVID-19 vaccine. The input for sequencing was CD4+ T cells from PBMCs cultured with HCoV-NL63 spike peptides, taken before COVID-19 vaccination. The chain recombines TRBV18 with TRBJ2-2, with D unclear. CDR3 bases: TGTGCCAGCTCACCTAGGGCCCTAAACACCGGGGAGCTGTTTTTT. It translates to CASSPRALNTGELFF.